Shown below are 10 T cell receptor beta chains from a single sample sequenced in a study of T cell responses to AZD1222 COVID-19 vaccine. The method was immunoSEQ multiplex PCR; TCRdb's version includes in-frame clones alone and lacks a portion of them. The table records more than 85,000 clones, more than 90% of them present only once. The sample in question was peripheral blood, obtained 28 days after the second AZD1222 dose. These receptors all stem from an adult who received the AZD1222 COVID-19 vaccine.

The CDR3 loop reads CASKADPSYEQYF. In DNA, the CDR3 is TGTGCCTCAAAAGCGGATCCTTCCTACGAGCAGTACTTC. The genes are TRBV19 and TRBJ2-7, with TRBD2 as a possible D gene (5 bases). Trimming stripped 11 bases from V and 1 base from J, with 15 bases between. CDR3 length: 13 amino acids. Germline V gives CDR1 LNHDA, CDR2 SQIVND (reference sequence).

Comment on this clone: Other DNA sequences in this specimen translate into the identical CDR3. The chain carries TRBV7-8 and TRBJ1-2; D is possibly TRBD1 (6 bases). Deletions cut 5 bases from V and 5 bases from J, with 9 bases between. Germline V gene lookup returns CDR1 SGHVS and CDR2 FQNEAQ. The CDR3 sequence is 12 residues long. The CDR3 DNA reads as TGTGCCAGCAGCCTGACAGGTTATGGCTACACCTTC. It yields the protein CASSLTGYGYTF.

The rearrangement links TRBV7-2 to TRBJ1-1, with 7 bases aligning to TRBD1. Trimming cost V 3 bases and J 0 bases; bases outside gene matches: 7. The CDR3 is made up of 16 amino acids. Germline CDR1 is SGHTA and CDR2 is FQGNSA. CDR3 region: CASSFTGAGMNTEAFF. The DNA for the CDR3 is TGTGCCAGCAGCTTTACAGGGGCTGGCATGAACACTGAAGCTTTCTTT. Based on the CDR3 plus reference TRBV7-2 and TRBJ1-1, the full variable domain is GAGVSQSPSNKVTEKGKDVELRCDPISGHTALYWYRQSLGQGLEFLIYFQGNSAPDKSGLPSDRFSAERTGGSVSTLTIQRTQQEDSAVYLCASSFTGAGMNTEAFFGQGTRLTVV.

J is TRBJ1-2 and V is TRBV5-1; unclear D gene. Germline V gene data show CDR1 as SGHRS and CDR2 as YFSETQ. The CDR3 spans 13 residues. V lost 1 base and J 12 bases, leaving 16 bases between the germline ends. The CDR3 here is CASSLTAQTKHTF. In DNA, the CDR3 is TGCGCCAGCAGCTTGACGGCTCAAACTAAACACACCTTC. Full variable domain (rest looked up from reference TRBV5-1 and TRBJ1-2): KAGVTQTPRYLIKTRGQQVTLSCSPISGHRSVSWYQQTPGQGLQFLFEYFSETQRNKGNFPGRFSGRQFSNSRSEMNVSTLELGDSALYLCASSLTAQTKHTFGSGTRLTVV.

This chain connects TRBV5-1 to TRBJ2-7; D ambiguous. Germline lookup yields CDR1 SGHRS and CDR2 YFSETQ. Trimming removed 2 bases from V and 2 bases from J, with 8 bases in between. The CDR3 is 13 amino acids. The CDR3 region is CASSFGATYEQYF. DNA of the CDR3: TGCGCCAGCAGCTTTGGCGCGACCTACGAGCAGTACTTC. The full variable domain, rest sourced from reference TRBV5-1 and TRBJ2-7, is KAGVTQTPRYLIKTRGQQVTLSCSPISGHRSVSWYQQTPGQGLQFLFEYFSETQRNKGNFPGRFSGRQFSNSRSEMNVSTLELGDSALYLCASSFGATYEQYFGPGTRLTVT.

The chain couples TRBV6-4 to TRBJ2-2, with 9 bases identical to TRBD1. Trimming removed 4 bases from V and 5 bases from J; junction bases left unmatched: 5. CDR1 and CDR2 (germline): MRHNA, SNTAGT. This CDR3 has 15 amino acids. The CDR3 sequence is CASSGDRVWTGELFF. The CDR3 DNA is TGTGCCAGCAGTGGGGACAGGGTTTGGACCGGGGAGCTGTTTTTT.

This sequence joins TRBV15 and TRBJ1-5, with a tentative D call TRBD1 (6 bases). The CDR3 totals 14 residues. The V gene lost 3 bases and the J gene lost 3 bases, with 9 bases spanning the gap. Germline loops: CDR1 LNHNV, CDR2 YYDKDF (reference sequence). The CDR3 loop reads CATSSGGLNQPQHF. DNA for the CDR3: TGTGCCACCAGCAGTGGGGGCCTCAATCAGCCCCAGCATTTT.

This sequence joins TRBV7-6 and TRBJ2-7; D might be TRBD2 (6 bases). Between the trimmed V and J ends, which lost 1 base and 7 bases, there was a span of 11 bases. Germline CDR1 reads SGHVS; CDR2 reads FNYEAQ. The CDR3 extends over 13 amino acids. CDR3 nucleotides: TGTGCCAGCAGCTTAGGAGCTAGCGTTGAGCAGTACTTC. Its protein is CASSLGASVEQYF.

The genes are TRBV4-1 and TRBJ1-1; tentatively, D is TRBD1 (5 bases). Germline lookup yields CDR1 MGHRA and CDR2 YSYEKL. The CDR3 covers 15 residues. Trimming removed 0 bases from V and 4 bases from J, with 12 bases in between. CDR3 residues: CASSQDSREGTEAFF. The CDR3 DNA reads as TGCGCCAGCAGCCAAGATTCCAGGGAGGGCACTGAAGCTTTCTTT.

The chain is built from TRBV7-6 and TRBJ2-1; no reliable D call. CDR3 size: 15 residues. V lost 1 base, J lost 1 base, and 8 bases lay in between. Germline CDR1 SGHVS, CDR2 FNYEAQ. The DNA of the CDR3 is TGTGCCAGCAGCTTAGACGGAAAATCCTACAATGAGCAGTTCTTC. Translated, it gives CASSLDGKSYNEQFF. Filled out from reference TRBV7-6 and TRBJ2-1, the complete variable domain reads GAGVSQSPRYKVTKRGQDVALRCDPISGHVSLYWYRQALGQGPEFLTYFNYEAQQDKSGLPNDRFSAERPEGSISTLTIQRTEQRDSAMYRCASSLDGKSYNEQFFGPGTRLTVL.